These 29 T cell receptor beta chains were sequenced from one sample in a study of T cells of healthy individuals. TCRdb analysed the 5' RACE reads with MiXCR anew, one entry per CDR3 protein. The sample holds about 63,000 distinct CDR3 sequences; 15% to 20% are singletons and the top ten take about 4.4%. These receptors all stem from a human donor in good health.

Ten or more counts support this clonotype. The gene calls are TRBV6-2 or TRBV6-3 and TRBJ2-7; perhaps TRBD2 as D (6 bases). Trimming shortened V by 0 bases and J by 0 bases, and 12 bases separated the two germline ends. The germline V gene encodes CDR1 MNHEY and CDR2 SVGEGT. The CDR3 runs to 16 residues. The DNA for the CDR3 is TGTGCCAGCAGTTACTCATGGGACTGGACCTCCTACGAGCAGTACTTC. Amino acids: CASSYSWDWTSYEQYF.

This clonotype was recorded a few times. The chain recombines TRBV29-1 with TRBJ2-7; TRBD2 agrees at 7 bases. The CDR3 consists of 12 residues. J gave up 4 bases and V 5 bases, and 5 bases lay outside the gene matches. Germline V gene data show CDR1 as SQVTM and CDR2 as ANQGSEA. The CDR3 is CSVRGESYEQYF. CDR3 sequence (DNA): TGCAGCGTTCGGGGGGAGTCTTACGAGCAGTACTTC.

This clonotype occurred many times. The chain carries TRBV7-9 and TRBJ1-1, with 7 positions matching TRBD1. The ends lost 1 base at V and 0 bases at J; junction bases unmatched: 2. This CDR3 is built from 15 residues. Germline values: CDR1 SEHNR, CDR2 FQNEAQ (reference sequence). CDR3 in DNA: TGTGCCAGCAGCTTAGAGGGACAGCTGAACACTGAAGCTTTCTTT. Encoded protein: CASSLEGQLNTEAFF. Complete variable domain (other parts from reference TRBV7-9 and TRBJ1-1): DTGVSQNPRHKITKRGQNVTFRCDPISEHNRLYWYRQTLGQGPEFLTYFQNEAQLEKSRLLSDRFSAERPKGSFSTLEIQRTEQGDSAMYLCASSLEGQLNTEAFFGQGTRLTVV.

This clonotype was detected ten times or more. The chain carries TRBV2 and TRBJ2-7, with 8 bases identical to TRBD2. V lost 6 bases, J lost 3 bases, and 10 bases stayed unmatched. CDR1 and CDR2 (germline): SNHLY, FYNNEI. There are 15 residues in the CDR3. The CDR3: CASSATGGRHYEQYF. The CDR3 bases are TGTGCCAGCAGCGCCACGGGGGGGCGGCACTACGAGCAGTACTTC.

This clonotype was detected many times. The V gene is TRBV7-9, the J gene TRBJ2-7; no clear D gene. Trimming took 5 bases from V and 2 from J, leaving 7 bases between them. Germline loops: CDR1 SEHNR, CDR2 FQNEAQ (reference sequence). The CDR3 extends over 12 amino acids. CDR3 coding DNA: TGTGCCAGCAGCGAGGATCCCTACGAGCAGTACTTC. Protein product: CASSEDPYEQYF.

CDR3 nucleotides: TGTGCCAGCAGTTTTCTAGTGGGGGGGGAGCAGTTCTTC. Translation: CASSFLVGGEQFF. The chain couples TRBV28 to TRBJ2-1; TRBD2 agrees at 7 bases. In germline, CDR1 is MDHEN, CDR2 SYDVKM. V trimming: 3 bases; J trimming: 10 bases; junction bases outside the gene matches: 6. CDR3 length: 13 residues.

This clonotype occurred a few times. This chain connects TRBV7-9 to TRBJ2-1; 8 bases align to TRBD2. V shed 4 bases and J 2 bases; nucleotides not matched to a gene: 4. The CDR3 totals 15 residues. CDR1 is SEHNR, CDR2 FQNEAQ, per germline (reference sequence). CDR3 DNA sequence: TGTGCCAGCAGCTCGAGCGGGGGCCCCTACAATGAGCAGTTCTTC. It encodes CASSSSGGPYNEQFF.

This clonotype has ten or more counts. The CDR3 sequence is CASSPSGMQETQYF. In nucleotides, the CDR3 is TGCGCCAGCAGCCCAAGCGGGATGCAAGAGACCCAGTACTTC. The rearrangement joins TRBV4-1 to TRBJ2-5; 7 bases fit TRBD2. Per germline, CDR1 MGHRA and CDR2 YSYEKL. The CDR3 runs to 14 residues. Trimming at V came to 4 bases and at J to 2 bases, leaving 4 bases not matched to a gene.

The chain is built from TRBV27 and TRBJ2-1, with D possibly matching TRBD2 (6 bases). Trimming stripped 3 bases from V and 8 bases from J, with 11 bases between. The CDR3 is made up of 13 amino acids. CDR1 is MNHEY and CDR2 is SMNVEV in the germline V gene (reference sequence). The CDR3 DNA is TGTGCCAGCAGTTTGCGGGGTTGGGATGAGCAGTTCTTC. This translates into CASSLRGWDEQFF.

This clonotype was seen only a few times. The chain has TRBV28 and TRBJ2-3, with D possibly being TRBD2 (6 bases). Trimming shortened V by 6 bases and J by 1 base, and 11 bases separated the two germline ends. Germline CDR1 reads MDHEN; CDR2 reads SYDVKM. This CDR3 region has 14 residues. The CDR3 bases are TGTGCCAGCAGGGGGACTTTCCGCACAGATACGCAGTATTTT. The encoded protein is CASRGTFRTDTQYF.

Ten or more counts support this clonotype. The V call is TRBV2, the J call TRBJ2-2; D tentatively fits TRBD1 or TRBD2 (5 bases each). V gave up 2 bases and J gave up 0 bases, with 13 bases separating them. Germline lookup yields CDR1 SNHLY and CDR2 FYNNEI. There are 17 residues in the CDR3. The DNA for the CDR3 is TGTGCCAGCAGTGAATATGGGACCCTTACGAACACCGGGGAGCTGTTTTTT. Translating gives CASSEYGTLTNTGELFF.

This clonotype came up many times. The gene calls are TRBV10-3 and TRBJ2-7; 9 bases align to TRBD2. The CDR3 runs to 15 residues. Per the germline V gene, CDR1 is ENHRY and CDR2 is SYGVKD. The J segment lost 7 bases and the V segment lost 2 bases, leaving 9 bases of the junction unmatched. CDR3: CAISEQGLAGQEQYF. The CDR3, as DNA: TGTGCCATCAGTGAGCAGGGGCTAGCGGGGCAAGAGCAGTACTTC.

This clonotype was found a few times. The CDR3 DNA sequence: TGCGCCAGCAGCCACGTCGGGACAGACACCGAGCAGTACTTC. Protein product: CASSHVGTDTEQYF. The V call is TRBV4-1, the J call TRBJ2-7, with 7 bases lining up with TRBD1. From germline, CDR1 is MGHRA and CDR2 YSYEKL. The CDR3 contains 14 residues. V was pared by 3 bases and J by 6 bases, with 8 bases of the junction left unmatched.

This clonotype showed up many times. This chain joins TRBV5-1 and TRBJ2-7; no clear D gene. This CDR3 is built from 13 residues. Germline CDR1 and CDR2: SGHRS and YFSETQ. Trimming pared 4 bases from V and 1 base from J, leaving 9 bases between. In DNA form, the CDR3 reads TGCGCCAGCAGCGACCGCGGTTCCTACGAGCAGTACTTC. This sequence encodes CASSDRGSYEQYF.

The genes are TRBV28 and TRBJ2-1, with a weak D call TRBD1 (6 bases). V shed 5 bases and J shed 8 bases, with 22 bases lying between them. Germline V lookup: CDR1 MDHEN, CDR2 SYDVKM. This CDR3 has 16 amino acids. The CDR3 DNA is TGTGCCAGCAGTCTACAGGGTGTCCAGAGAATAGATGAGCAGTTCTTC. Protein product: CASSLQGVQRIDEQFF.

CDR3 in DNA: TGCAGTGCTAGAGATTTTACGGGGGGTCAGGGGAATCAGCCCCAGCATTTT. This translates into CSARDFTGGQGNQPQHF. The chain has TRBV20-1 and TRBJ1-5; possible D gene TRBD1, 6 bases. The CDR3 loop spans 17 amino acids. Germline V gene lookup returns CDR1 DFQATT and CDR2 SNEGSKA (reference sequence). The V end lost 0 bases, the J end lost 4 bases, and 19 bases lay between the germline ends.

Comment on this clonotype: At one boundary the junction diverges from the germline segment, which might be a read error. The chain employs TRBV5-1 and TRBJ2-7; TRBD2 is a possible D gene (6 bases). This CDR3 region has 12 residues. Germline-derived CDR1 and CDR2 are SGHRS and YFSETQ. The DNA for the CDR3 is TGCGCCAGCAGCTTTAGTGATCGGGAGTTCTTTTTC. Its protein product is CASSFSDREFFF.

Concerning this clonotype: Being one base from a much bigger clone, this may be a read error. The CDR3 is CASSYSIAGGTYNEQFF. As DNA, the CDR3 is TGTGCCAGCAGCTACTCCATAGCGGGAGGGACCTACAATGAGCAGTTCTTC. The chain employs TRBV13 and TRBJ2-1, with TRBD2 matching 11 bases. The V gene end was trimmed by 4 bases and the J gene end by 2 bases; junction bases not matched to a gene: 7. The germline CDR1 and CDR2 sequences are PRHDT and FYEKMQ (reference sequence). The CDR3 has 17 residues.

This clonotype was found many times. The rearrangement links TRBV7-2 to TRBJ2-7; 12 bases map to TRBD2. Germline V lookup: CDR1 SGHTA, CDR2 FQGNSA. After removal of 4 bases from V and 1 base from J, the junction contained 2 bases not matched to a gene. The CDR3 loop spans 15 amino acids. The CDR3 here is CASSSGLAGSYEQYF. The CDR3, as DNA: TGTGCCAGCAGCTCCGGACTAGCGGGGTCCTACGAGCAGTACTTC.

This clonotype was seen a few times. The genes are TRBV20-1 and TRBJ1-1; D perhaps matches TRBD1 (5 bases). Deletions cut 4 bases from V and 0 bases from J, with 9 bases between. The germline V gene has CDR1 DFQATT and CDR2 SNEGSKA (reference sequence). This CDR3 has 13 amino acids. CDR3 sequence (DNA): TGCAGTGCTAAGGACACCCTGAACACTGAAGCTTTCTTT. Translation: CSAKDTLNTEAFF.

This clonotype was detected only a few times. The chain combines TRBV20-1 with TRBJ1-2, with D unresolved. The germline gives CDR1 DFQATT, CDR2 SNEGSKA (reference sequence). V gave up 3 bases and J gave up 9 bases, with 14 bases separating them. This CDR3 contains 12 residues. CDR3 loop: CSARGQLQSYTF. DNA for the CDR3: TGCAGTGCTAGGGGTCAGTTGCAGAGCTACACCTTC.

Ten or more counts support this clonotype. In DNA, the CDR3 is TGTGCCAGCAGCTTACTAGCGGGAAGTACCAATTCGGAAAACATTCAGTACTTC. It translates to CASSLLAGSTNSENIQYF. The chain employs TRBV7-8 and TRBJ2-4, with 9 bases lining up with TRBD2. This CDR3 has 18 amino acids. V trimming: 2 bases; J trimming: 5 bases; junction bases outside the gene matches: 13. CDR1 is SGHVS, CDR2 FQNEAQ, per germline. The variable domain in full, with the rest retrieved from reference TRBV7-8 and TRBJ2-4, is GAGVSQSPRYKVAKRGQDVALRCDPISGHVSLFWYQQALGQGPEFLTYFQNEAQLDKSGLPSDRFFAERPEGSVSTLKIQRTQQEDSAVYLCASSLLAGSTNSENIQYFGAGTRLSVL.

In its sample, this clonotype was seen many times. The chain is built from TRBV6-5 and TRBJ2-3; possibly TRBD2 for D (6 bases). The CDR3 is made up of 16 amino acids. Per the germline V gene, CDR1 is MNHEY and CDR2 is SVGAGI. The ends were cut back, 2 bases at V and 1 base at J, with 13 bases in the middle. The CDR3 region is CASSYTPGTRTDTQYF. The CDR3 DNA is TGTGCCAGCAGTTACACGCCCGGGACTCGCACAGATACGCAGTATTTT.

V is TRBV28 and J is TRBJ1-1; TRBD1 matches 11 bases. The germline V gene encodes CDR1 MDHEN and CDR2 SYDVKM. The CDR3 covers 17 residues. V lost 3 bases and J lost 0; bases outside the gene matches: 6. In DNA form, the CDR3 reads TGTGCCAGCAGTTTGACGGGGACAGGGGGTTTGAACACTGAAGCTTTCTTT. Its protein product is CASSLTGTGGLNTEAFF.

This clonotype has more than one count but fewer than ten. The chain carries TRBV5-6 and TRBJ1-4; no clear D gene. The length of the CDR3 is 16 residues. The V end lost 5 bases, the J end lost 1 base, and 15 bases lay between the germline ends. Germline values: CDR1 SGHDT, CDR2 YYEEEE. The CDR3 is CASSAGPGQTNEKLFF. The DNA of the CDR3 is TGTGCCAGCAGTGCAGGACCTGGGCAAACTAATGAAAAACTGTTTTTT.

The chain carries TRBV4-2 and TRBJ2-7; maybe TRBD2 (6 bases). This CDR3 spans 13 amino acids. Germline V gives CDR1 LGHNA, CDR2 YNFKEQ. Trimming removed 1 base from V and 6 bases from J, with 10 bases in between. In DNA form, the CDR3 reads TGTGCCAGCAGCCAAGGACTAGAACGCGAGCAGTACTTC. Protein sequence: CASSQGLEREQYF.

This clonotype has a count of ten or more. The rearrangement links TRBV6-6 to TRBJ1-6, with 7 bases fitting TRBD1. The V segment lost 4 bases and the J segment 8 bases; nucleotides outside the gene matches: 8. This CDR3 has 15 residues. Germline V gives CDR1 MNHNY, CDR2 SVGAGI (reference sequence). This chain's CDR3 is CASSFPETGYSPLHF. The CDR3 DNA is TGTGCCAGCAGTTTCCCCGAGACAGGGTATTCACCCCTCCACTTT.

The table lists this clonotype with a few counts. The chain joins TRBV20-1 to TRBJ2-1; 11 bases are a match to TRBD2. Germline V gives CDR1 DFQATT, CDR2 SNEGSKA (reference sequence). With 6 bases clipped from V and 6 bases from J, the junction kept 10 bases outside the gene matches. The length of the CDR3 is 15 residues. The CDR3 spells CSATYSGRGGNEQFF. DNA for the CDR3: TGCAGTGCGACCTATAGCGGGAGGGGGGGCAATGAGCAGTTCTTC.

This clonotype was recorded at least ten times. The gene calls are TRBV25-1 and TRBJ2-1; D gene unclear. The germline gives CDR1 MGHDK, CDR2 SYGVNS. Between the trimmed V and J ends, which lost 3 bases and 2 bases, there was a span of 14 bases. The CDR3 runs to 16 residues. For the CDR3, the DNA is TGTGCCAGCAGTGATTCGCGGAGCTTAACCTACAATGAGCAGTTCTTC. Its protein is CASSDSRSLTYNEQFF. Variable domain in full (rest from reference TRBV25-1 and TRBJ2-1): EADIYQTPRYLVIGTGKKITLECSQTMGHDKMYWYQQDPGMELHLIHYSYGVNSTEKGDLSSESTVSRIRTEHFPLTLESARPSHTSQYLCASSDSRSLTYNEQFFGPGTRLTVL.